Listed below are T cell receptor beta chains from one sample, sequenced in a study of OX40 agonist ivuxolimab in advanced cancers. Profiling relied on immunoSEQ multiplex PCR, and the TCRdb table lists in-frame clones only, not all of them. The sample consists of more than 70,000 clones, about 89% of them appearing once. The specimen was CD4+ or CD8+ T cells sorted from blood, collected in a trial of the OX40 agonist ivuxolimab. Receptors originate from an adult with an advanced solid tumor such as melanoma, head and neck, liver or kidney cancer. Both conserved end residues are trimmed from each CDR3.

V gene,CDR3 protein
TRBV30,AWSAGPGPYGYT
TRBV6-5,ASLRVPGTDTQY
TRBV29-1,SVEVGVSGTEAF
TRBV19,ASRGIGPGEQF
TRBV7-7,ASSFGRARPWNEQF
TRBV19,ATGVRNTGELF
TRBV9,ASSVERDYNEQF
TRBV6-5,ASRGGGQYTGELF
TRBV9,ASSARLDTEAF
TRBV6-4,ASSAGRSHEQF
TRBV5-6,ASSYPRDRANYGYT
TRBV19,ARGRTQPGEQY
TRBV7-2,ASSRRLVGYQETQY
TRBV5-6,ASSSPGLAGGFDTQY
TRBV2,ASSDDREGGYT
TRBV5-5,ASSAMVNSNQPQH
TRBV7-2,ASSPPGTGVGEQY
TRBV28,ASSFIGPGTSTDTQY
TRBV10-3,AIRVGMNTEAF
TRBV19,ASSTLPGLAGTEQY
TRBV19,ASTSPTGLYEQY
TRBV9,ASSALGQGNYGYT
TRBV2,ASRRTGGEAF
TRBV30,AWRALTDTQY
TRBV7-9,ASRTSGTTDTQY
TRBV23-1,ASSHVSRKRTDTQY
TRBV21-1,ASSKKVGGAGTGELF
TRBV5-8,ASSSPEPTLY
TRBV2,ASSERLYNEQF
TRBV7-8,ASSPGGGPNQETQY
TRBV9,ASSPTGRSSYEQY
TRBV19,ASSIGWAEYGYT
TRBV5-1,ASSILGTGGRGAEAF
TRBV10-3,AISPPGKSNQPQH
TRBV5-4,ASSLASTLQETQY
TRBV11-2,ASSRTMVLAGVADTQY
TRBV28,ASSPNPPILAGDPNTGELF
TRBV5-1,ASRRQPSGQSSYEQY
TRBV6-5,ASSGLSGELF
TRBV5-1,ASTAGRAVGKAF
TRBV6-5,ASSLGRIYGYT
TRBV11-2,ASSPGTVGGPQH
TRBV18,ASSPPSGYEQY
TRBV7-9,ASSLGATEGYEQY
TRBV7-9,ASRARGGGDEKLF
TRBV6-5,ASSLIRTAPYEQY
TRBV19,ASSRRGGEQY
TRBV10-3,AISEGQATYEQY
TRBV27,ASSLQRNQPQH